Listed below are T cell receptor beta chains from one sample, sequenced in a study of PD-1 blockade in mismatch repair-deficient tumors. TCRdb keeps only in-frame clones here, not all; method: immunoSEQ multiplex PCR. Among around 120,000 clones, about nine tenths were seen once, and the ten largest hold about an eighth. The sample in question was peripheral blood, obtained almost 74 weeks after starting pembrolizumab. Receptors originate from an adult with mismatch repair-deficient cancer. Both conserved end residues are part of each CDR3. The D gene is left open where the match is weak. Some rows mark clone size as missing; the rest say once, few, many or name a class of expanded clone.

CDR3 DNA: TGTGCCAGCAGTGAATATAATGGTGAAAAACTGTTTTTT; CDR3 protein: CASSEYNGEKLFF; clone size: NA; J gene: TRBJ1-4; D gene: NA; V gene: TRBV25-1
CDR3 DNA: TGTGCCAGCAGTGCCGGGACAGGTTATCCAGATACGCAGTATTTT; CDR3 protein: CASSAGTGYPDTQYF; clone size: few; J gene: TRBJ2-3; D gene: TRBD1; V gene: TRBV11-2
CDR3 DNA: TGTGCCAGCAGTTTCGGACAGGGGGACGTCACAGATACGCAGTATTTT; CDR3 protein: CASSFGQGDVTDTQYF; clone size: NA; J gene: TRBJ2-3; D gene: TRBD1; V gene: TRBV6-4
CDR3 DNA: TGTGCCAGTACAGGGAGTGGTGGCTATGGCTACACCTTC; CDR3 protein: CASTGSGGYGYTF; clone size: NA; J gene: TRBJ1-2; D gene: NA; V gene: TRBV9
CDR3 DNA: TGTGCCAGCAGTGAAGATCACAGGGGAGAGACCCAGTACTTC; CDR3 protein: CASSEDHRGETQYF; clone size: NA; J gene: TRBJ2-5; D gene: TRBD1; V gene: TRBV6-1
CDR3 DNA: TGTGCCAGCAGCCCCTGGGGCGGACCGGGACGGGAGCAGTTCTTC; CDR3 protein: CASSPWGGPGREQFF; clone size: NA; J gene: TRBJ2-1; D gene: NA; V gene: TRBV9
CDR3 DNA: TGCGCCAGCAGCCACGGACTAGCGGGCTCCTACAATGAGCAGTTCTTC; CDR3 protein: CASSHGLAGSYNEQFF; clone size: NA; J gene: TRBJ2-1; D gene: TRBD2; V gene: TRBV4-3
CDR3 DNA: TGTGCCAGCAGCCAAGGGGGACAGGGTAATGAAAAACTGTTTTTT; CDR3 protein: CASSQGGQGNEKLFF; clone size: NA; J gene: TRBJ1-4; D gene: TRBD1; V gene: TRBV4-2
CDR3 DNA: TGTGCCAGCAGCTTGGTATCGTCAGAGCAGTACTTC; CDR3 protein: CASSLVSSEQYF; clone size: NA; J gene: TRBJ2-7; D gene: NA; V gene: TRBV5-8
CDR3 DNA: TGTGCCAGCAGCTCCTGGGGGACAGGGACCACCGGGGAGCTGTTTTTT; CDR3 protein: CASSSWGTGTTGELFF; clone size: NA; J gene: TRBJ2-2; D gene: TRBD1; V gene: TRBV11-2
CDR3 DNA: TGTGCCAGCAGTGAAAGCAATCAGCCCCAGCATTTT; CDR3 protein: CASSESNQPQHF; clone size: NA; J gene: TRBJ1-5; D gene: NA; V gene: TRBV2
CDR3 DNA: TGTGCCACCTCCGGGACAGGGCACGAGCAGTACTTC; CDR3 protein: CATSGTGHEQYF; clone size: NA; J gene: TRBJ2-7; D gene: TRBD1; V gene: TRBV2
CDR3 DNA: TGTGCCAGCGGGTGGTCAACAGGAGAACACTTC; CDR3 protein: CASGWSTGEHF; clone size: NA; J gene: TRBJ2-7; D gene: NA; V gene: TRBV2
CDR3 DNA: TGTGCCGCAGGATTGGGGGATGAGCAGTACTTC; CDR3 protein: CAAGLGDEQYF; clone size: NA; J gene: TRBJ2-7; D gene: NA; V gene: TRBV27
CDR3 DNA: TGCAGCGTTGGCGGGACTAGCGGGAACGAGCAGTTCTTC; CDR3 protein: CSVGGTSGNEQFF; clone size: NA; J gene: TRBJ2-1; D gene: TRBD2; V gene: TRBV29-1
CDR3 DNA: TGTGCCAGCAGTCCCGATCTGAACACCGGGGAGCTGTTTTTT; CDR3 protein: CASSPDLNTGELFF; clone size: NA; J gene: TRBJ2-2; D gene: NA; V gene: TRBV7-9
CDR3 DNA: TGTGCCAGCAGCTTAGAACTAGCGGGAGGCGTGGAGCAGTTCTTC; CDR3 protein: CASSLELAGGVEQFF; clone size: NA; J gene: TRBJ2-1; D gene: TRBD2; V gene: TRBV7-8
CDR3 DNA: TGTGCCAGCAGCGTAGGCCATAGCGGGAGCGAGCAGTACTTC; CDR3 protein: CASSVGHSGSEQYF; clone size: NA; J gene: TRBJ2-7; D gene: TRBD2; V gene: TRBV9
CDR3 DNA: TGTGCCAGCAGTTTGACAGGGTCCTACGAGCAGTACTTC; CDR3 protein: CASSLTGSYEQYF; clone size: NA; J gene: TRBJ2-7; D gene: TRBD1; V gene: TRBV27
CDR3 DNA: TGTGCCAGCATAGATCTAAATAAAGGGGGTATGAACACTGAAGCTTTCTTT; CDR3 protein: CASIDLNKGGMNTEAFF; clone size: NA; J gene: TRBJ1-1; D gene: NA; V gene: TRBV7-9
CDR3 DNA: TGTGCCAGCAGCCCGGGGGCGGGCTACACAGATACGCAGTATTTT; CDR3 protein: CASSPGAGYTDTQYF; clone size: once; J gene: TRBJ2-3; D gene: NA; V gene: TRBV9
CDR3 DNA: TGTGCCAGCAGCGTAGGTGACGGAAACCAGCCCCAGCATTTT; CDR3 protein: CASSVGDGNQPQHF; clone size: NA; J gene: TRBJ1-5; D gene: NA; V gene: TRBV9
CDR3 DNA: TGTGCCAGCAGCGGACAGGTTACCTATGGCTACACCTTC; CDR3 protein: CASSGQVTYGYTF; clone size: NA; J gene: TRBJ1-2; D gene: TRBD1; V gene: TRBV5-5
CDR3 DNA: TGTGCCAGCAGACAGAGCTCTGGAAACACCATATATTTT; CDR3 protein: CASRQSSGNTIYF; clone size: NA; J gene: TRBJ1-3; D gene: NA; V gene: TRBV27
CDR3 DNA: TGTGCCAGCAGTGCAGAGTTCAATCAGCCCCAGCATTTT; CDR3 protein: CASSAEFNQPQHF; clone size: NA; J gene: TRBJ1-5; D gene: NA; V gene: TRBV6-4
CDR3 DNA: TGCGCCAGCAGCCAGGAACTAGCGGGGCTTTACAATGAGCAGTTCTTC; CDR3 protein: CASSQELAGLYNEQFF; clone size: NA; J gene: TRBJ2-1; D gene: TRBD2; V gene: TRBV4-3
CDR3 DNA: TGTGCCAGCAGGTTGGGGACAGAAGATCTAAACTATGGCTACACCTTC; CDR3 protein: CASRLGTEDLNYGYTF; clone size: NA; J gene: TRBJ1-2; D gene: TRBD1; V gene: TRBV5-4